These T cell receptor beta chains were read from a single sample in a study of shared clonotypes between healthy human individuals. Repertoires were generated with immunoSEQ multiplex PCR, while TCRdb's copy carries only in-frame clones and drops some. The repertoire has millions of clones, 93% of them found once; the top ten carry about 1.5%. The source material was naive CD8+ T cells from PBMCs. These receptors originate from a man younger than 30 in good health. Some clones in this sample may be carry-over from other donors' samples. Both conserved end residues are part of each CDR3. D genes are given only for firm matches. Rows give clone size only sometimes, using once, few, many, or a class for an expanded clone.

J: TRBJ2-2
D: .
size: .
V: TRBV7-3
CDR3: CASSLVRSFPGGPNTGELFF
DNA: TGTGCCAGCAGCTTAGTCCGTAGCTTCCCTGGGGGACCGAACACCGGGGAGCTGTTTTTT

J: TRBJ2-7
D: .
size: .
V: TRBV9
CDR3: CASSVAGTGEQYF
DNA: TGTGCCAGCAGCGTAGCGGGTACGGGCGAGCAGTACTTC

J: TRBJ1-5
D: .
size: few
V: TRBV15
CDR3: CATSARSNQPQHF
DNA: TGTGCCACCAGCGCCAGGTCAAATCAGCCCCAGCATTTT

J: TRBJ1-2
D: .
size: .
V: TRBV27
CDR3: CASSWMGGNYGYTF
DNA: TGTGCCAGCAGTTGGATGGGGGGGAACTATGGCTACACCTTC

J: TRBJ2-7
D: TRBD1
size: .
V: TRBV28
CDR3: CASSHGQGSSYEQYF
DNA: TGTGCCAGCAGCCACGGACAGGGCAGCTCCTACGAGCAGTACTTC

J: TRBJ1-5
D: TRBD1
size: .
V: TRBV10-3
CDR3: CAISDWDSSRAQHF
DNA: TGTGCCATCAGTGACTGGGACAGCAGTAGGGCCCAGCATTTT

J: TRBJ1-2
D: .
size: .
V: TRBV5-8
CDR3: CASSSEKTGNYGYTF
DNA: TGTGCCAGCAGCTCCGAGAAAACGGGGAACTATGGCTACACCTTC

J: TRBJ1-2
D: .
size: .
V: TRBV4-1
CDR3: CASSQVGTGGYTF
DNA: TGCGCCAGCAGCCAAGTAGGGACGGGAGGCTACACCTTC

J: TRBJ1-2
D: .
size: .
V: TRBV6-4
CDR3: CASVTGSEVEAYGYTF
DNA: TGTGCCAGCGTAACAGGGTCTGAGGTGGAGGCTTATGGCTACACCTTC

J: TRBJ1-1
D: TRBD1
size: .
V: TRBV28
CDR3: CASSPWGTGNTEAFF
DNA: TGTGCCAGCAGTCCATGGGGGACAGGGAACACTGAAGCTTTCTTT

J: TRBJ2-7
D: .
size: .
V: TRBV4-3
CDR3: CASSQDWGREFDEQYF
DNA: TGCGCCAGCAGCCAAGATTGGGGAAGGGAATTCGACGAGCAGTACTTC

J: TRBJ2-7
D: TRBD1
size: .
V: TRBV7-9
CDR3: CASSLGGTAYEQYF
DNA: TGTGCCAGCAGCTTAGGTGGGACAGCCTACGAGCAGTACTTC

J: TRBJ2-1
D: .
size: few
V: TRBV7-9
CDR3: CASESGTYNEQFF
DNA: TGTGCCTCCGAAAGCGGAACCTACAATGAGCAGTTCTTC

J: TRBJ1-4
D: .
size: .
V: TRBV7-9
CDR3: CASSSGALPGHHPRGLFF
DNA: TGTGCCAGCAGCTCTGGGGCCTTACCGGGACATCATCCTCGTGGACTGTTTTTT

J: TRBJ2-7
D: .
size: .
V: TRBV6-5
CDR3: CASSYLDGSYEQYF
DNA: TGTGCCAGCAGTTACCTGGACGGCTCCTACGAGCAGTACTTC

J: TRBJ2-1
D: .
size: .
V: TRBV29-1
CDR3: CSVGPGAEQFF
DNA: .